The present T cell receptor (beta chain) was sequenced within a study of regulatory T cells in long-lasting Graves disease. To make TCR beta libraries, researchers used iRepertoire HTBI primers and Arm-PCR of CDR3 regions. TCRdb used MiXCR to reprocess the multiplex PCR reads, holding one entry per CDR3 protein. This repertoire shows roughly 610,000 distinct CDR3 sequences, around 17% found once; its top ten account for about 17%. As to time point: newly diagnosed GD, antithyroid drugs for less than 3 months. TCR sequences were obtained from RNA taken from PBMCs. The V gene end was trimmed by 0 bases and the J gene end by 9 bases; junction bases not matched to a gene: 17. Looked up from germline, CDR1 is DFQATT and CDR2 is SNEGSKA (reference sequence). CDR3 length: 18 residues. Separately, the same data were catalogued under a study of T cells in Graves' hyperthyroidism and ophthalmopathy. That work states: Blood also showed most of the thyroid clonotypes that were expanded above 0.001. The authors' 13 V-J model separated ophthalmopathy from stable hyperthyroidism.

This chain links TRBV20-1 with TRBJ2-1, with 10 bases identical to TRBD2. Sequencing used peripheral blood mononuclear cells (PBMCs), obtained at new diagnosis, from a patient treated with antithyroid drugs. The source of this sequence is a young woman with Graves disease. CDR3 nucleotides: TGCAGTGCTAGAGATATCGAACTAGCGGGAATCCGAGGGGGTGAGCAGTTCTTC. Its protein is CSARDIELAGIRGGEQFF.